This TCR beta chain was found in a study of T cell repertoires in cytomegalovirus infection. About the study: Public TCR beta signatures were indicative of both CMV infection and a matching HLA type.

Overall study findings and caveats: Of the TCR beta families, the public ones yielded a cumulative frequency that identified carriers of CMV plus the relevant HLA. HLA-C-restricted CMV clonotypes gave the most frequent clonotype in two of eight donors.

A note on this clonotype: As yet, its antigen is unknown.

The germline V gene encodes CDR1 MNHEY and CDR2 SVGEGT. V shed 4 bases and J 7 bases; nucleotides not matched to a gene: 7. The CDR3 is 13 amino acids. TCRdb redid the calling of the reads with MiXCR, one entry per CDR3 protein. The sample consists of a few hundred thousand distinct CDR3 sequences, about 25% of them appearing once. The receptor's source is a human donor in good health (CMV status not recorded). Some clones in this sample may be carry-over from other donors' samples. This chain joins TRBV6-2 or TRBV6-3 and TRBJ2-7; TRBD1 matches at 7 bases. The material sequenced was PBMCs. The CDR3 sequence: CASSSLDRVEQYF. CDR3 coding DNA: TGTGCCAGCAGTTCTCTCGACAGGGTAGAGCAGTACTTC.